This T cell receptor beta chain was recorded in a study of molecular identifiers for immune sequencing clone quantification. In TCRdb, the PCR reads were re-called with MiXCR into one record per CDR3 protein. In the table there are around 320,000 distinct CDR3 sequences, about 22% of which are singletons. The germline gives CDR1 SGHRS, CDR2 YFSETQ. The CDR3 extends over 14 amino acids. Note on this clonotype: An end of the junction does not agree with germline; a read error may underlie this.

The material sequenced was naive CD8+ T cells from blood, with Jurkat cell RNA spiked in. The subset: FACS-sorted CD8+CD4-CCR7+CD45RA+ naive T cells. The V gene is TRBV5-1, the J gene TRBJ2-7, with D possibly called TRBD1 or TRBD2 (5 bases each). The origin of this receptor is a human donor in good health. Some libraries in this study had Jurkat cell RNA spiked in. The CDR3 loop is CAGSLVGGNYEQYF. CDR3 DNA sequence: TGCGCCGGCAGCTTGGTTGGGGGAAACTACGAGCAGTACTTC.